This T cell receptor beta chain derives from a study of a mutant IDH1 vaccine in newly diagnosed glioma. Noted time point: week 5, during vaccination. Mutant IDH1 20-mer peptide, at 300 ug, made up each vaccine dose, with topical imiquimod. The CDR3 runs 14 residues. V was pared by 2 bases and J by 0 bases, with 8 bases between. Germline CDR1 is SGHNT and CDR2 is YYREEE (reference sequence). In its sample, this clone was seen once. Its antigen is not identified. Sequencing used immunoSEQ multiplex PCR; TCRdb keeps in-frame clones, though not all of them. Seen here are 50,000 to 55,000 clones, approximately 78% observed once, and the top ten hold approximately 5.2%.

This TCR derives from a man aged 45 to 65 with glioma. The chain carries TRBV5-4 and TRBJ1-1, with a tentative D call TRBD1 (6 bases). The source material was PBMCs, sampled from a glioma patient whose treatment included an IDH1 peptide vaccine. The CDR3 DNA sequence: TGTGCCAGCAGCTTAAGGGGGGTGAACACTGAAGCTTTCTTT. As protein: CASSLRGVNTEAFF.